This T cell receptor (beta chain) was obtained from a study of control samples from healthy donors and cancer patients. Germline assignment: CDR1 SGHVS and CDR2 FQNEAQ. V shed 6 bases, J shed 1 base, and the junction held 9 bases outside the gene matches. CDR3 length: 15 amino acids. Profiled with immunoSEQ multiplex PCR; TCRdb holds only in-frame clones, not every one. The sample yields roughly 150,000 clones, approximately 93% seen once. The J gene is TRBJ2-7, the V gene TRBV7-8, with 7 bases aligning to TRBD1. The material sequenced was blood. This TCR came from a man aged 18-30 years in good health. The CDR3 here is CASSSAGTESYEQYF. Written as DNA, the CDR3 is TGTGCCAGCAGTTCGGCCGGGACAGAGTCCTACGAGCAGTACTTC.